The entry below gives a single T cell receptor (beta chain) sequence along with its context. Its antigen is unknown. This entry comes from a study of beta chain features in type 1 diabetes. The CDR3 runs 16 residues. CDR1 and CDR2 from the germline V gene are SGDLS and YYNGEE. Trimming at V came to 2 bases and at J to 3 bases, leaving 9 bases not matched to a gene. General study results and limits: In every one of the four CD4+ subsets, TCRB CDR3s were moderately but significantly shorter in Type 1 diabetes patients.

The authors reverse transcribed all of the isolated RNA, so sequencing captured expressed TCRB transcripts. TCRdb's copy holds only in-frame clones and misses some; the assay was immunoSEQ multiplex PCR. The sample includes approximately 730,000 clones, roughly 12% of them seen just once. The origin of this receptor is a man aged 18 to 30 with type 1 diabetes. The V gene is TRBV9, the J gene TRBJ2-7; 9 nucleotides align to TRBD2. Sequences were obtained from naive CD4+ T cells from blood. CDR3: CASSVSKRGAVYEQYF. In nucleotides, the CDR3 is TGTGCCAGCAGCGTCTCGAAGCGGGGGGCTGTCTACGAGCAGTACTTC.